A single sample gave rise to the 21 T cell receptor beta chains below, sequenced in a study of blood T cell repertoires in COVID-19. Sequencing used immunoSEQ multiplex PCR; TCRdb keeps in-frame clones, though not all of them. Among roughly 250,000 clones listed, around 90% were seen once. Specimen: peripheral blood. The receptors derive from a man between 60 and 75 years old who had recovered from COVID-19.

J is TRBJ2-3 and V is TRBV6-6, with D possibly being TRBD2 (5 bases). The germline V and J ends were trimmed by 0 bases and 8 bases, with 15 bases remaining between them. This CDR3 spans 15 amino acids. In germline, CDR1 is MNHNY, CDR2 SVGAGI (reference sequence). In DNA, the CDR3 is TGTGCCAGCAGTTACTCGAGGGCTAGAATCGGTACGCAGTATTTT. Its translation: CASSYSRARIGTQYF.

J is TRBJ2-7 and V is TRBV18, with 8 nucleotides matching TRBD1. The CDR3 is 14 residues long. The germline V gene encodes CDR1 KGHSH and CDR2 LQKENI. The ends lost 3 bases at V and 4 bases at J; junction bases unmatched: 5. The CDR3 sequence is CASSPGQEPYEQYF. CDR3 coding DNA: TGTGCCAGCTCACCGGGACAGGAGCCATACGAGCAGTACTTC.

The CDR3 DNA follows: TGTGCCAGCAACCTGGAGGCTAACTCACCCCTCCACTTT. The encoded protein is CASNLEANSPLHF. The rearrangement uses TRBV2 and TRBJ1-6; unclear D gene. From germline, CDR1 is SNHLY and CDR2 FYNNEI. V lost 7 bases and J 10 bases, leaving 14 bases between the germline ends. The CDR3 totals 13 residues. Drawing the rest from reference TRBV2 and TRBJ1-6, the complete variable domain is EPEVTQTPSHQVTQMGQEVILRCVPISNHLYFYWYRQILGQKVEFLVSFYNNEISEKSEIFDDQFSVERPDGSNFTLKIRSTKLEDSAMYFCASNLEANSPLHFGNGTRLTVT.

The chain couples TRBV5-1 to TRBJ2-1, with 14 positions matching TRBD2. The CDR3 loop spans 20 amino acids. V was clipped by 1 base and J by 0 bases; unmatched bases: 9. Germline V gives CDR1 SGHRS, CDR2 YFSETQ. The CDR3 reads CASSLSIGTSGGHSYNEQFF. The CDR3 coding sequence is TGCGCCAGCAGCTTGAGTATAGGGACTAGCGGGGGCCACTCCTACAATGAGCAGTTCTTC.

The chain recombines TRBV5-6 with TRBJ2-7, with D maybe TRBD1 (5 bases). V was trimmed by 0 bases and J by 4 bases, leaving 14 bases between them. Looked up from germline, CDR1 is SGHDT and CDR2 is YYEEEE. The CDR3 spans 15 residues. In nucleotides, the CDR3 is TGTGCCAGCAGCTTGGGTGGGGCAGCCAAATACGAGCAGTACTTC. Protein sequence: CASSLGGAAKYEQYF.

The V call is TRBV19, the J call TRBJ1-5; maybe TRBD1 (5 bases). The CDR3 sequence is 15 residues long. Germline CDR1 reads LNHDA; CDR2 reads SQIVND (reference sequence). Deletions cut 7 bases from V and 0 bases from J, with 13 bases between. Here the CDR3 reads CASTWTTNSNQPQHF. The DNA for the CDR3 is TGTGCCAGTACCTGGACAACAAATAGCAATCAGCCCCAGCATTTT.

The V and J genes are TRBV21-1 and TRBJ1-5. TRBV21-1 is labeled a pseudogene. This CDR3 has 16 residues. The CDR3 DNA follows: TGTGCCAGCAGCAAAGAAGCGGGCGTTCGCAATCAGCCCCAGCATTTT. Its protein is CASSKEAGVRNQPQHF.

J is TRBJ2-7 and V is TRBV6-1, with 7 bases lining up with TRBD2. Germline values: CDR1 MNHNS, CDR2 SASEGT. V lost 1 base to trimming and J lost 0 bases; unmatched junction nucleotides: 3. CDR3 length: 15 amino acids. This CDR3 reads CASSEGGGSSYEQYV. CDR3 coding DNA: TGTGCCAGCAGTGAAGGCGGGGGTAGCTCCTACGAGCAGTACGTC.

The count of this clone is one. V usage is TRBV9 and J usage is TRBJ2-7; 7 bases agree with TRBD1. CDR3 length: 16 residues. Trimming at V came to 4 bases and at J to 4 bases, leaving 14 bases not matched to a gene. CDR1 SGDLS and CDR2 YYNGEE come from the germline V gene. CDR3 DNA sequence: TGTGCCAGCAGCCCGGGACAGTACTCAGGATGTTACGAGCAGTACGTC. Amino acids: CASSPGQYSGCYEQYV.

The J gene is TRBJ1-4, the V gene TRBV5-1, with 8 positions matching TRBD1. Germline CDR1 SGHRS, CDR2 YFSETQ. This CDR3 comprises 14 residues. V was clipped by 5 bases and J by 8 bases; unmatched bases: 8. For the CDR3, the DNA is TGCGCCAGCAGGACGGGACAGGAGGGCGAAAAACTGTTTTTT. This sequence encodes CASRTGQEGEKLFF.

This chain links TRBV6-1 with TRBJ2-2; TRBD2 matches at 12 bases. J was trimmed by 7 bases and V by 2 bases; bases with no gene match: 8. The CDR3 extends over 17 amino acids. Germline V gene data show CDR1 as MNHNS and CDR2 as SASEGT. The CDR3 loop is CASSEWLAGGPVGELFF. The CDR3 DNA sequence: TGTGCCAGCAGTGAATGGCTAGCGGGGGGGCCGGTCGGGGAGCTGTTTTTT.

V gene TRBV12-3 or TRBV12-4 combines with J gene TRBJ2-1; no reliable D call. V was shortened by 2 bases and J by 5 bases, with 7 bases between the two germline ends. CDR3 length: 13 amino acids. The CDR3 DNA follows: TGTGCCAGCAGTTTAATCAGGAACAATGAGCAGTTCTTC. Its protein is CASSLIRNNEQFF.

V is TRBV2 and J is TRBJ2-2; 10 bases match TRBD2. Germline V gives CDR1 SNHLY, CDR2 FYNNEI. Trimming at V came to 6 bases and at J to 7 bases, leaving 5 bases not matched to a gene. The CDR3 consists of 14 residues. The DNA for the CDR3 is TGTGCCAGCAGACCGGGACTAGCGCTCGGGGAGCTGTTTTTT. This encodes CASRPGLALGELFF.

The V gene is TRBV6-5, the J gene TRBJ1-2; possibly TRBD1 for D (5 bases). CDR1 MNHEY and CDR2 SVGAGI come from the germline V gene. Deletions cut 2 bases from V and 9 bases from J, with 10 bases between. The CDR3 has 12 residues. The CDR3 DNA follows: TGTGCCAGCAGTTACGGCCCAGGGAGCTACACCTTC. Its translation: CASSYGPGSYTF.

The CDR3 coding sequence is TGTGCCACCAGTGATTACAGGGACGTTCATGGCTACACCTTC. Amino acid sequence: CATSDYRDVHGYTF. V and J are TRBV24-1 and TRBJ1-2, with D possibly TRBD1 on 6 matching bases. Germline V CDR1 and CDR2: KGHDR, SFDVKD. The CDR3 has 14 residues. V shed 2 bases and J shed 6 bases, with 12 bases lying between them.

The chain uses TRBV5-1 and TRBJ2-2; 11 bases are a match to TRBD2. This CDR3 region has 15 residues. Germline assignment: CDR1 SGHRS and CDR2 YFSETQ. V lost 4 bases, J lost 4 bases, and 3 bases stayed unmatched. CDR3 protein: CASSTTSGATGELFF. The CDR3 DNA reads TGCGCCAGCAGCACGACTAGCGGGGCCACCGGGGAGCTGTTTTTT.

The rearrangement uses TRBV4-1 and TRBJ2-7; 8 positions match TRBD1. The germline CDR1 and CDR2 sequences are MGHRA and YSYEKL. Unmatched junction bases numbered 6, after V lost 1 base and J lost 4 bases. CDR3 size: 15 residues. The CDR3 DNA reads TGCGCCAGCAGCCAAGGCCCCAGGGGGCCTTACGAGCAGTACTTC. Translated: CASSQGPRGPYEQYF.

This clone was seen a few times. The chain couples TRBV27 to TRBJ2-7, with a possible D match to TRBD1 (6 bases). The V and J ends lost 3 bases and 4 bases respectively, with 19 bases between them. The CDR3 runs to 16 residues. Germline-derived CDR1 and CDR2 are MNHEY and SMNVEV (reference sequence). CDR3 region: CASSFTWGPAYYEQYF. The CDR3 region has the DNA TGTGCCAGCAGTTTCACTTGGGGGCCAGCCTATTACGAGCAGTACTTC.

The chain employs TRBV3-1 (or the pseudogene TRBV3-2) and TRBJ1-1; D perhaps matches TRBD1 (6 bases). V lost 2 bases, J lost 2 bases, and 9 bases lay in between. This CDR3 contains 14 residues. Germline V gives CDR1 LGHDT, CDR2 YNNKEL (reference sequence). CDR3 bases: TGTGCCAGCAGCCAAAACAGGGCTAACACTGAAGCTTTCTTT. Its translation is CASSQNRANTEAFF.

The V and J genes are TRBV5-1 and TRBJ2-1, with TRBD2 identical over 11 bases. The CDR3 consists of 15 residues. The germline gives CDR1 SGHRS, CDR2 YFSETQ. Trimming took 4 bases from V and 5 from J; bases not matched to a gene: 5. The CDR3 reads CASSPGTSGHNEQFF. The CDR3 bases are TGCGCCAGCAGCCCCGGGACTAGCGGCCACAATGAGCAGTTCTTC.

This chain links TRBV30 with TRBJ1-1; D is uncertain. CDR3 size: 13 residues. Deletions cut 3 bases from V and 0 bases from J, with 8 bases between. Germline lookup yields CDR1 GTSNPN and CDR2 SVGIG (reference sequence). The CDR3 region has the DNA TGTGCCTGGAGGGGAGATTTGAACACTGAAGCTTTCTTT. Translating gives CAWRGDLNTEAFF. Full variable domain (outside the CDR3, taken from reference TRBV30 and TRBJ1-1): SQTIHQWPATLVQPVGSPLSLECTVEGTSNPNLYWYRQAAGRGLQLLFYSVGIGQISSEVPQNLSASRPQDRQFILSSKKLLLSDSGFYLCAWRGDLNTEAFFGQGTRLTVV.